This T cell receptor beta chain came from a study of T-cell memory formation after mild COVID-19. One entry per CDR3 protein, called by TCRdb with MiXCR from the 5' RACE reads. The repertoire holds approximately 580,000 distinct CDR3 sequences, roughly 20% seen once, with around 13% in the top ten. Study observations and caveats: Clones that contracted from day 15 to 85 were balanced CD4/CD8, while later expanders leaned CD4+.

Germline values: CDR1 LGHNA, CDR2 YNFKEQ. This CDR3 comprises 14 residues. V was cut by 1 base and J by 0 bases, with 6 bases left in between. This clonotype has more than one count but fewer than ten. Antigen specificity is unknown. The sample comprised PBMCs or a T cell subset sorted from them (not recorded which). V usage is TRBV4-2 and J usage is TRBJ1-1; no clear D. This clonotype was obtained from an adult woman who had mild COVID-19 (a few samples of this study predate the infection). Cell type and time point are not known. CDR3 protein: CASSQGRLNTEAFF. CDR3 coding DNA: TGTGCCAGCAGCCAAGGAAGGCTGAACACTGAAGCTTTCTTT.